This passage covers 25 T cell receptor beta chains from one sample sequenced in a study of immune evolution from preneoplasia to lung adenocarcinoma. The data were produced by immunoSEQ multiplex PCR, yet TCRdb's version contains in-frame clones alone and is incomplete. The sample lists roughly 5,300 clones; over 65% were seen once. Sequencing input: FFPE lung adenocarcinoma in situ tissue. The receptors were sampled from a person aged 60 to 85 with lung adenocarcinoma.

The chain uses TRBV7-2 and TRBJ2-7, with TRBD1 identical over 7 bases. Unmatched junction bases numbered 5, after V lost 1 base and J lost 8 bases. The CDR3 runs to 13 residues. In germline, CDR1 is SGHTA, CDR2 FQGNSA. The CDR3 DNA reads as TGTGCCAGCAGCTTAGGGGACAGATCTAAGCAGTACTTC. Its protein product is CASSLGDRSKQYF. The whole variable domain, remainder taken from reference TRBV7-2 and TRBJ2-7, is GAGVSQSPSNKVTEKGKDVELRCDPISGHTALYWYRQSLGQGLEFLIYFQGNSAPDKSGLPSDRFSAERTGGSVSTLTIQRTQQEDSAVYLCASSLGDRSKQYFGPGTRLTVT.

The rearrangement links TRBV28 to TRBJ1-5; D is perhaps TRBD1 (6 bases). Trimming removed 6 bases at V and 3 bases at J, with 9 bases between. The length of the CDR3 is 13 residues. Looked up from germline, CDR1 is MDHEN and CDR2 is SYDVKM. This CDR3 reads CASRTGYNQPQHF. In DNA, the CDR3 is TGTGCCAGCAGAACAGGGTACAATCAGCCCCAGCATTTT.

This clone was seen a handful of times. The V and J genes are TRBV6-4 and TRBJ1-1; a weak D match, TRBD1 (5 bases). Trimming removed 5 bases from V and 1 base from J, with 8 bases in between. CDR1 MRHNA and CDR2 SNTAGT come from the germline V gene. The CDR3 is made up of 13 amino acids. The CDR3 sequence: CASSQGENTEAFF. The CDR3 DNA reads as TGTGCCAGCAGTCAGGGTGAGAACACTGAAGCTTTCTTT.

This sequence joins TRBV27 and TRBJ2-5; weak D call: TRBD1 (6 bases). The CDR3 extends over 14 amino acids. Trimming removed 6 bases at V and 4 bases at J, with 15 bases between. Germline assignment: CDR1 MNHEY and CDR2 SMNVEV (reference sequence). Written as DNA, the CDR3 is TGTGCCAGCAGGAGGCAGGGGAATCGAGAGACCCAGTACTTC. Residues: CASRRQGNRETQYF.

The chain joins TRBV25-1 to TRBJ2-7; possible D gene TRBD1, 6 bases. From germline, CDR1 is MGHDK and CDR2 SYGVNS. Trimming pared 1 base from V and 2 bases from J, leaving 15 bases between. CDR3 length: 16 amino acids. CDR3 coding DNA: TGTGCCAGCAGTGAATGGGGGCAGGAGGCAACCTACGAGCAGTACTTC. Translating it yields CASSEWGQEATYEQYF.

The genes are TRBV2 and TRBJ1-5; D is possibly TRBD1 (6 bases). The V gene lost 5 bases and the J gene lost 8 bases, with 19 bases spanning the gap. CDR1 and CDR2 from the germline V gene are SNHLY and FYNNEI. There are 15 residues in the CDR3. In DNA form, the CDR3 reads TGTGCCAGCAGTACAGATTTGGGAAGGGGGGAGCCCCAGCATTTT. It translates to CASSTDLGRGEPQHF.

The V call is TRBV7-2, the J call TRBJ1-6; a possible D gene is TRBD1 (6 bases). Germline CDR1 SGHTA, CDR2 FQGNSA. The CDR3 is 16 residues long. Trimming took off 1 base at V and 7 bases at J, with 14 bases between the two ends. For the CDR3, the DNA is TGTGCCAGCAGCTTAGTGATAGGGGGGGCGAATTCACCCCTCCACTTT. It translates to CASSLVIGGANSPLHF.

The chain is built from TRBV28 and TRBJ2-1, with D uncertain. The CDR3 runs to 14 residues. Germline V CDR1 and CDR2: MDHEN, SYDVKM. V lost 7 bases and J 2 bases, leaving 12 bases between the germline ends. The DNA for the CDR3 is TGTGCCAGCACAGGAGCTCAAACCTACAATGAGCAGTTCTTC. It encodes CASTGAQTYNEQFF.

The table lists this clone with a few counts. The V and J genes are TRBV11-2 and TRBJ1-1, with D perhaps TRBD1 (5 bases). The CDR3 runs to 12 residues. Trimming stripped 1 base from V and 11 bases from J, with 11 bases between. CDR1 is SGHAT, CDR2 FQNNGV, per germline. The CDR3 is CASSLVGRAAFF. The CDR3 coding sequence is TGTGCCAGCAGCTTAGTTGGCAGGGCGGCTTTCTTT.

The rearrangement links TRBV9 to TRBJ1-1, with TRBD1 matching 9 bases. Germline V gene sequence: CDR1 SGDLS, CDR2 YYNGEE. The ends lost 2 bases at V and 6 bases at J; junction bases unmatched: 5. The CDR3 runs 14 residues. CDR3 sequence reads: CASSVDRGFAEAFF. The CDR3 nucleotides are TGTGCCAGCAGCGTGGACAGGGGATTCGCTGAAGCTTTCTTT. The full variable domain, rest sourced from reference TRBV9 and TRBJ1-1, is DSGVTQTPKHLITATGQRVTLRCSPRSGDLSVYWYQQSLDQGLQFLIQYYNGEERAKGNILERFSAQQFPDLHSELNLSSLELGDSALYFCASSVDRGFAEAFFGQGTRLTVV.

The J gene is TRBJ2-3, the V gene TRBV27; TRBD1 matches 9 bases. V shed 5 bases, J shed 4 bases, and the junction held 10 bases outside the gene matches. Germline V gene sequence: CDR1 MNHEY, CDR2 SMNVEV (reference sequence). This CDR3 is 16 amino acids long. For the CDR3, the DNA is TGTGCCAGCAGTATAAACCGGGACAGGGTCCCAGATACGCAGTATTTT. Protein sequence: CASSINRDRVPDTQYF.

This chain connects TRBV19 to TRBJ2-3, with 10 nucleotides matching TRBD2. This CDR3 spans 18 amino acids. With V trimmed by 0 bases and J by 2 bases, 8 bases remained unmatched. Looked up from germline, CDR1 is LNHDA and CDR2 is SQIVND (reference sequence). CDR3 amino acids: CASSIDGASGGFTDTQYF. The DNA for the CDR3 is TGTGCCAGTAGTATAGATGGGGCTAGCGGGGGATTCACAGATACGCAGTATTTT.

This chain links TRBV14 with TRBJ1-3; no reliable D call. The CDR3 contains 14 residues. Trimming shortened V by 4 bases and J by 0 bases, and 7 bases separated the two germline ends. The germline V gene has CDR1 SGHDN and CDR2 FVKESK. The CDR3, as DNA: TGTGCCAGCAGCCCTACGGGCTCTGGAAACACCATATATTTT. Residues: CASSPTGSGNTIYF.

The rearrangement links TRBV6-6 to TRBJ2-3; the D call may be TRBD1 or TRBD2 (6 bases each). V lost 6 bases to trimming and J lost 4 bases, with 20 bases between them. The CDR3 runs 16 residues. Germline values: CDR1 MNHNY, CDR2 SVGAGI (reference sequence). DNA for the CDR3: TGTGCCAGCAGCGGCGGGGTGGGGGCGGGCCCAGATACGCAGTATTTT. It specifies CASSGGVGAGPDTQYF.

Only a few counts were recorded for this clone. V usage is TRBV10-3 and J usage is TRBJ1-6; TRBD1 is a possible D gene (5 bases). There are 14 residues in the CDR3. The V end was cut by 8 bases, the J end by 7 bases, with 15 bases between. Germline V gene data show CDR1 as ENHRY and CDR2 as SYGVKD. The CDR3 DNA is TGTGCCATCCGTAATGAGGGGAACAATTCACCCCTCCACTTT. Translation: CAIRNEGNNSPLHF.

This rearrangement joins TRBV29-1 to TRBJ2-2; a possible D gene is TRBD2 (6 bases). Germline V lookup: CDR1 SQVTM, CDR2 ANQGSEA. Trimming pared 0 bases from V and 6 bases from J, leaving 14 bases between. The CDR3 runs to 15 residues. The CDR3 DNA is TGCAGCGTTGAAGATCGGCAGCGGGCACCCGGGGAGCTGTTTTTT. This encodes CSVEDRQRAPGELFF.

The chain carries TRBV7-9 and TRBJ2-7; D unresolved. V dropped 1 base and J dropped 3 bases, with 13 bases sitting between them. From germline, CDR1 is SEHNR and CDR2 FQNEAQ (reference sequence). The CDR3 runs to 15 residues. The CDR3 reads CASSLGRVRSYEQYF. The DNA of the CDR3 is TGTGCCAGCAGCTTAGGACGAGTTCGGAGCTACGAGCAGTACTTC.

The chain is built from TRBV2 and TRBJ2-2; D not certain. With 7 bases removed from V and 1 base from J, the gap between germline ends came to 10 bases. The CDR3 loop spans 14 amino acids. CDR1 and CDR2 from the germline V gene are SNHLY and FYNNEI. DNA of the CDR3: TGTGCCAGCAATTACTTGATGAACACCGGGGAGCTGTTTTTT. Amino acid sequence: CASNYLMNTGELFF.

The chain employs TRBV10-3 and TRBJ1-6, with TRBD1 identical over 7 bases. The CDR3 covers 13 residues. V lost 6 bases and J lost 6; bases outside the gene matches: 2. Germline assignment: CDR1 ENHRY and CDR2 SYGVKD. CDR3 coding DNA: TGTGCCATCAGAGGACAGGTTAATTCACCCCTCCACTTT. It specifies CAIRGQVNSPLHF.

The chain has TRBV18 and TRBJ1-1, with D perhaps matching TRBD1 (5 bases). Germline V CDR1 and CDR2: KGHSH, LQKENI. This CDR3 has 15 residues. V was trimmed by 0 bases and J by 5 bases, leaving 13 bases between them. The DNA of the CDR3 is TGTGCCAGCTCACCACCGTGGGGCGGCGGGACTGAAGCTTTCTTT. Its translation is CASSPPWGGGTEAFF. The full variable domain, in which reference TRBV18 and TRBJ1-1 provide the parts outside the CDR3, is NAGVMQNPRHLVRRRGQEARLRCSPMKGHSHVYWYRQLPEEGLKFMVYLQKENIIDESGMPKERFSAEFPKEGPSILRIQQVVRGDSAAYFCASSPPWGGGTEAFFGQGTRLTVV.

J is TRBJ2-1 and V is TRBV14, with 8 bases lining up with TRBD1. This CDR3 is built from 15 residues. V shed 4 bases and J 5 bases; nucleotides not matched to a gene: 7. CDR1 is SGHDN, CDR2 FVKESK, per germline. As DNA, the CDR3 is TGTGCCAGCAGCCTCTTTGACAGGGGAAACAATGAGCAGTTCTTC. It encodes CASSLFDRGNNEQFF.

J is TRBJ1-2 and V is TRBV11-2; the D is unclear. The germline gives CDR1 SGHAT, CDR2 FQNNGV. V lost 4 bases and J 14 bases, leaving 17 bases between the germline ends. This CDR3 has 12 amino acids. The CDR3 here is CASSSNSDWETF. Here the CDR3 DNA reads TGTGCCAGCAGCTCCAACAGTGACTGGGAAACCTTC.

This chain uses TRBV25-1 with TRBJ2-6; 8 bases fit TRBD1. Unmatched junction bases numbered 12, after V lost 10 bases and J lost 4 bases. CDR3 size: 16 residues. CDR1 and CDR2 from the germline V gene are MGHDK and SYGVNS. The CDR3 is CATIEQGASGANVLTF. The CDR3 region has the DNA TGTGCCACCATCGAGCAGGGGGCATCCGGGGCCAACGTCCTGACTTTC.

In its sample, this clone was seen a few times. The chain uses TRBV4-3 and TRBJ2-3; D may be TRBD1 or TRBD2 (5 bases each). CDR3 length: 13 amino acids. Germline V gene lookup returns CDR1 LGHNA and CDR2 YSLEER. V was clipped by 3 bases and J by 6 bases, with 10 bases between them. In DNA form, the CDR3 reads TGCGCCAGCAGCCATGTAGAGGGGGATACGCAGTATTTT. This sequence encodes CASSHVEGDTQYF.

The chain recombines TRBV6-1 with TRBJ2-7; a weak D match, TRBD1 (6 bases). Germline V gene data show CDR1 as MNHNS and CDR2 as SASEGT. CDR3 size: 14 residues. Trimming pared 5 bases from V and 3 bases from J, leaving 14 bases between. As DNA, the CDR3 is TGTGCCAGCAGTCATTCAGGGGCAGTCTACGAGCAGTACTTC. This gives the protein CASSHSGAVYEQYF.